This TCR beta chain was recorded in a study of PD-1 and CTLA-4 blockade in melanoma. Clones were read by immunoSEQ multiplex PCR, and TCRdb kept only the in-frame ones, dropping some. The sample has some 33,000 clones; 88% are singletons. The receptor comes from a human donor with melanoma. Sequenced material: CD8+ T cells from peripheral blood, taken from a patient given anti-PD-1 treatment.

In DNA, the CDR3 is TGTGCCACCAGTAACCCCGCGACAGGGCGGTACGAGCAGTACTTC. Protein: CATSNPATGRYEQYF. The chain employs TRBV24-1 and TRBJ2-7; 7 nucleotides align to TRBD1. The V segment lost 6 bases and the J segment 4 bases; nucleotides outside the gene matches: 11. Looked up from germline, CDR1 is KGHDR and CDR2 is SFDVKD. The CDR3 spans 15 residues.